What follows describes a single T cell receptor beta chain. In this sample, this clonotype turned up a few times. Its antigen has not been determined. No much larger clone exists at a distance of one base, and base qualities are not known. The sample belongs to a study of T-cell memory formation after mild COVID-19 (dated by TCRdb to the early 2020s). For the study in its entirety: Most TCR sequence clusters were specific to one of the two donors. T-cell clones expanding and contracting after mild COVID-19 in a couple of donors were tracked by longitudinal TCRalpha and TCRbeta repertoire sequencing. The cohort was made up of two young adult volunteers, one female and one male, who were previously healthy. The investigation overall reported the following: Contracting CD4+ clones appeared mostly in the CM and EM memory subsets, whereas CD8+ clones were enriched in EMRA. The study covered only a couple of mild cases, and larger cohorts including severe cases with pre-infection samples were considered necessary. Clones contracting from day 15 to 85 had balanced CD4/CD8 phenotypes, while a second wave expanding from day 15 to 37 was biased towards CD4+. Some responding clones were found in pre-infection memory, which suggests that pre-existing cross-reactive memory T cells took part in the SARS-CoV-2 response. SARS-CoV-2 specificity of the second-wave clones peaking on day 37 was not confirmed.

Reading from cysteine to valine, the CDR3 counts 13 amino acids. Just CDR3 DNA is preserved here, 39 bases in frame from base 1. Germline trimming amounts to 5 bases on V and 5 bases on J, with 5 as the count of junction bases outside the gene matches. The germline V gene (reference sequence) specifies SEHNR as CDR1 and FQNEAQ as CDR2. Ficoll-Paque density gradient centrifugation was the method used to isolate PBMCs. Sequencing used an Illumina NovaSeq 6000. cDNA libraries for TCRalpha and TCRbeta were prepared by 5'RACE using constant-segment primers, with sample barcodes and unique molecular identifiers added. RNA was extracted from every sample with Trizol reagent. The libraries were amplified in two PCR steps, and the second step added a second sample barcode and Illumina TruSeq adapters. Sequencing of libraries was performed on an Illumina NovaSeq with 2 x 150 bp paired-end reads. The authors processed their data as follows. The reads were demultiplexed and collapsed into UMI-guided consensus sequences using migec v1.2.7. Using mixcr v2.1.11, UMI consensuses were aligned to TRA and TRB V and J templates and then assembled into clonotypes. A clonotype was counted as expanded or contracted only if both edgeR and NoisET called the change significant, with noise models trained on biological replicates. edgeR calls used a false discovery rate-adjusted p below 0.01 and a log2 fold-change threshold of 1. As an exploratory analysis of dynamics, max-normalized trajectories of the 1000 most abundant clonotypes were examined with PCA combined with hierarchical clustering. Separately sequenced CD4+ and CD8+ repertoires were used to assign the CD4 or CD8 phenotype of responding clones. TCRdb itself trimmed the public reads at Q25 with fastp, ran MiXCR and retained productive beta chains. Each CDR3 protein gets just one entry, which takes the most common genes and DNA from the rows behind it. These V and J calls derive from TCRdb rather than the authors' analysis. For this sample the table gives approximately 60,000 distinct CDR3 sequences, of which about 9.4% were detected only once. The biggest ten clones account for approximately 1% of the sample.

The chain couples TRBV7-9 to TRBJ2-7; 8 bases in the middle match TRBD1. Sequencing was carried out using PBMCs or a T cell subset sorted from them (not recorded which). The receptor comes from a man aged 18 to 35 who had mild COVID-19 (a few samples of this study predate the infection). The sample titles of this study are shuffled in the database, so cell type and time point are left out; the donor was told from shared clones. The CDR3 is CASSTGGRDEQYV. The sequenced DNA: TGTGCCAGCAGCACAGGGGGTCGGGACGAGCAGTACGTC.